Below, 20 T cell receptor beta chains from the same sample are listed, as sequenced in a study of blood T cell repertoires in COVID-19 (dated by TCRdb to 2018 to 2020). Library preparation used the immunoSEQ multiplex PCR assay. What TCRdb holds here is the immuneACCESS table cut down to in-frame rearrangements. Part of the clones is not present; checked against another copy, under half of the missing clones reflect an unresolved V gene, and the others are unexplained. For this sample the table gives around 140,000 clones, of which approximately 90% were detected only once. Roughly 2.9% of the sample comes from the top ten. The sequenced material came from peripheral blood. The source is a man in his fifties or sixties with active or convalescent COVID-19.

This clone showed up just once. The chain has TRBV19 and TRBJ1-2, with a tentative D call TRBD1 (5 bases). Germline assignment: CDR1 LNHDA and CDR2 SQIVND (reference sequence). V dropped 3 bases and J dropped 6 bases, with 29 bases sitting between them. The length of the CDR3 is 19 residues. Here the CDR3 reads CASSIGTGSGKRPRDGYTF. CDR3 sequence (DNA): TGTGCCAGTAGTATTGGGACTGGGTCGGGGAAAAGGCCCCGCGATGGCTACACCTTC.

The chain links TRBV4-1 to TRBJ1-6; D remains ambiguous. CDR3 length: 15 amino acids. V lost 0 bases, J lost 8 bases, and 11 bases lay in between. Germline CDR1 MGHRA, CDR2 YSYEKL. CDR3 sequence reads: CASSQDEGSDSPLHF. In DNA, the CDR3 is TGCGCCAGCAGCCAAGATGAAGGGAGTGATTCACCCCTCCACTTT.

The V gene is TRBV5-1, the J gene TRBJ1-5; 8 nucleotides align to TRBD1. The J segment lost 5 bases and the V segment lost 0 bases, leaving 7 bases of the junction unmatched. CDR1 and CDR2 from the germline V gene are SGHRS and YFSETQ. The CDR3 contains 16 residues. The CDR3 sequence is CASSLAPGGRDQPQHF. In nucleotides, the CDR3 is TGCGCCAGCAGCTTGGCCCCAGGGGGCAGGGATCAGCCCCAGCATTTT.

The chain joins TRBV28 to TRBJ2-7; TRBD1 matches at 8 bases. CDR3 length: 13 amino acids. Germline CDR1 reads MDHEN; CDR2 reads SYDVKM. V was clipped by 4 bases and J by 7 bases; unmatched bases: 6. Written as DNA, the CDR3 is TGTGCCAGCAGTTGGGGGGACAGGCATGAGCAGTACTTC. Translated: CASSWGDRHEQYF. The full variable domain, with the rest looked up from reference TRBV28 and TRBJ2-7, is DVKVTQSSRYLVKRTGEKVFLECVQDMDHENMFWYRQDPGLGLRLIYFSYDVKMKEKGDIPEGYSVSREKKERFSLILESASTNQTSMYLCASSWGDRHEQYFGPGTRLTVT.

Remarks on this clone: Other DNA sequences in this sample translate to the same CDR3. This sequence joins TRBV18 and TRBJ2-7; possible D gene TRBD2, 6 bases. Germline V gives CDR1 KGHSH, CDR2 LQKENI. V dropped 3 bases and J dropped 0 bases, with 9 bases sitting between them. The CDR3 extends over 14 amino acids. The CDR3 nucleotides read TGTGCCAGCTCACCCGGGACTGACTCCTACGAGCAGTACTTC. Translation gives CASSPGTDSYEQYF.

In DNA, the CDR3 is TGTGCCAGTACCGAATACAGGGGCGGAGCTGTCGACACTGAAGCTTTCTTT. This gives the protein CASTEYRGGAVDTEAFF. The chain links TRBV19 to TRBJ1-1; 7 bases are shared with TRBD1. The CDR3 consists of 17 residues. After removal of 7 bases from V and 3 bases from J, the junction contained 17 bases not matched to a gene. Germline CDR1 LNHDA, CDR2 SQIVND (reference sequence).

This clone was observed a few times. The chain employs TRBV6-5 and TRBJ2-7; D is perhaps TRBD2 (6 bases). Trimming removed 7 bases at V and 4 bases at J, with 17 bases between. CDR1 MNHEY and CDR2 SVGAGI come from the germline V gene. The CDR3 spans 14 residues. The CDR3 DNA sequence: TGTGCCAGCACGCGTGTGGGGGGTGGGTACGAGCAGTACTTC. Encoded protein: CASTRVGGGYEQYF.

The chain joins TRBV7-6 to TRBJ1-6, with D possibly TRBD1 on 5 matching bases. Germline CDR1 is SGHVS and CDR2 is FNYEAQ. This CDR3 contains 15 residues. V was clipped by 5 bases and J by 10 bases, with 18 bases between them. The CDR3 DNA sequence: TGTGCCAGCAGCCTACGGGCGGCAGGGTGGTCACCCCTCCACTTT. Translation: CASSLRAAGWSPLHF.

The CDR3 DNA is TGTGCCAGCTCACAACGGACAGAAAATAACTATGGCTACACCTTC. This translates into CASSQRTENNYGYTF. The chain joins TRBV18 to TRBJ1-2; tentative D call: TRBD1 (6 bases). V lost 4 bases and J lost 1, with 13 bases in between. CDR3 length equals 15 residues. From germline, CDR1 is KGHSH and CDR2 LQKENI.

This rearrangement joins TRBV7-2 to TRBJ1-2; maybe TRBD1 (5 bases). The germline V gene encodes CDR1 SGHTA and CDR2 FQGNSA. This CDR3 comprises 16 residues. V lost 4 bases and J 4 bases, leaving 19 bases between the germline ends. The CDR3 loop reads CASSSMTANRAYGYTF. CDR3 sequence (DNA): TGTGCCAGCAGCTCGATGACAGCAAACCGTGCCTATGGCTACACCTTC.

The chain recombines TRBV24-1 with TRBJ1-5, with TRBD1 identical over 12 bases. V dropped 4 bases and J dropped 2; count of bases not matched to a gene: 14. The germline CDR1 and CDR2 sequences are KGHDR and SFDVKD. This CDR3 region has 20 residues. The DNA for the CDR3 is TGTGCCACCAGTGAAAGAGGGGGGACAGGGGGCGGACGAGGCAATCAGCCCCAGCATTTT. Protein sequence: CATSERGGTGGGRGNQPQHF.

This clone was detected a few times. V usage is TRBV28 and J usage is TRBJ2-1; the D gene is possibly TRBD2 (5 bases). Germline V lookup: CDR1 MDHEN, CDR2 SYDVKM. Trimming removed 2 bases at V and 9 bases at J, with 14 bases between. The CDR3 covers 14 residues. CDR3: CASSLMGAPGEQFF. The CDR3 DNA follows: TGTGCCAGCAGTTTAATGGGAGCTCCGGGTGAGCAGTTCTTC. Variable domain in full (rest from reference TRBV28 and TRBJ2-1): DVKVTQSSRYLVKRTGEKVFLECVQDMDHENMFWYRQDPGLGLRLIYFSYDVKMKEKGDIPEGYSVSREKKERFSLILESASTNQTSMYLCASSLMGAPGEQFFGPGTRLTVL.

J is TRBJ2-7 and V is TRBV18, with TRBD1 matching over 7 bases. V shed 3 bases and J 6 bases; nucleotides not matched to a gene: 14. Looked up from germline, CDR1 is KGHSH and CDR2 is LQKENI. The CDR3 totals 16 residues. The CDR3 nucleotides read TGTGCCAGCTCACCCAGGGGGAGTGAGCGGTTTCGCGAGCAGTACTTC. Translating gives CASSPRGSERFREQYF. Drawing the rest from reference TRBV18 and TRBJ2-7, the complete variable domain is NAGVMQNPRHLVRRRGQEARLRCSPMKGHSHVYWYRQLPEEGLKFMVYLQKENIIDESGMPKERFSAEFPKEGPSILRIQQVVRGDSAAYFCASSPRGSERFREQYFGPGTRLTVT.

This sequence joins TRBV5-6 and TRBJ1-2; possible D gene TRBD1, 6 bases. The CDR3 runs 13 residues. Trimming cost V 4 bases and J 7 bases, with 14 bases left between them. CDR1 SGHDT and CDR2 YYEEEE come from the germline V gene. The CDR3 coding sequence is TGTGCCAGCAGCCCACAGGGATGGGGTGGCTACACCTTC. It encodes CASSPQGWGGYTF. Full variable domain (rest looked up from reference TRBV5-6 and TRBJ1-2): DAGVTQSPTHLIKTRGQQVTLRCSPKSGHDTVSWYQQALGQGPQFIFQYYEEEERQRGNFPDRFSGHQFPNYSSELNVNALLLGDSALYLCASSPQGWGGYTFGSGTRLTVV.

V gene TRBV2 combines with J gene TRBJ2-1; maybe TRBD2 (5 bases). The V end was cut by 6 bases, the J end by 0 bases, with 9 bases between. Germline values: CDR1 SNHLY, CDR2 FYNNEI. The CDR3 has 14 residues. The CDR3 region is CASRERSSYNEQFF. The CDR3 coding sequence is TGTGCCAGCAGAGAGCGGAGCTCCTACAATGAGCAGTTCTTC.

The chain links TRBV18 to TRBJ1-4; TRBD1 might be the D (6 bases). This CDR3 spans 14 amino acids. Germline V gives CDR1 KGHSH, CDR2 LQKENI. Trimming took off 3 bases at V and 4 bases at J, with 9 bases between the two ends. CDR3 region: CASSPDSLNEKLFF. For the CDR3, the DNA is TGTGCCAGCTCACCGGACAGCCTTAATGAAAAACTGTTTTTT.

The V gene is TRBV7-3, the J gene TRBJ2-7; TRBD1 matches at 8 bases. Trimming removed 2 bases from V and 2 bases from J; junction bases left unmatched: 5. This CDR3 contains 15 residues. Germline CDR1 and CDR2: SGHTA and FQGTGA. CDR3 residues: CASSLGGQGTYEQYF. CDR3 nucleotides: TGTGCCAGCAGCTTAGGCGGACAGGGCACCTACGAGCAGTACTTC.

The chain joins TRBV30 to TRBJ1-4; possibly TRBD1 for D (6 bases). Trimming pared 3 bases from V and 3 bases from J, leaving 11 bases between. Germline V gene data show CDR1 as GTSNPN and CDR2 as SVGIG (reference sequence). CDR3 length: 14 amino acids. CDR3 bases: TGTGCCTGGAGCGCGGACAGACCTAATGAAAAACTGTTTTTT. Its translation: CAWSADRPNEKLFF.

The rearrangement links TRBV18 to TRBJ1-2, with D unclear. Germline assignment: CDR1 KGHSH and CDR2 LQKENI. V lost 9 bases and J lost 3, with 14 bases in between. The CDR3 is 13 amino acids. The CDR3 here is CASSEGPDYGYTF. CDR3 nucleotide sequence: TGTGCCAGTTCGGAGGGCCCGGACTATGGCTACACCTTC. The complete variable domain, with remaining parts taken from reference TRBV18 and TRBJ1-2, reads NAGVMQNPRHLVRRRGQEARLRCSPMKGHSHVYWYRQLPEEGLKFMVYLQKENIIDESGMPKERFSAEFPKEGPSILRIQQVVRGDSAAYFCASSEGPDYGYTFGSGTRLTVV.

V usage is TRBV11-3 and J usage is TRBJ2-3; possibly TRBD1 for D (5 bases). Germline V CDR1 and CDR2: SGHNT, YENEEA. This CDR3 is 16 amino acids long. With 5 bases removed from V and 0 bases from J, the gap between germline ends came to 15 bases. This CDR3 reads CASSPRTSHSTDTQYF. CDR3 bases: TGTGCCAGCAGCCCAAGGACATCTCACAGCACAGATACGCAGTATTTT.